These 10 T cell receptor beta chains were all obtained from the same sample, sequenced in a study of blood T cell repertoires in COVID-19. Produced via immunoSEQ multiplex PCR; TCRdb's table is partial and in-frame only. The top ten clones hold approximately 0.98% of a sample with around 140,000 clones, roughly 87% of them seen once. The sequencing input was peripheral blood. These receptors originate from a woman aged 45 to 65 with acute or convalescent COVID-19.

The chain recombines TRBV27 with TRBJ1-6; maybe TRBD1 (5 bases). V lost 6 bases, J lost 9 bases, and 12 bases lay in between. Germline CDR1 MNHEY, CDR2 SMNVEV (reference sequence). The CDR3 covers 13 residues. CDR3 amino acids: CASSRGVASPLHF. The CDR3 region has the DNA TGTGCCAGCAGCCGGGGGGTGGCTTCACCCCTCCACTTT.

This chain's CDR3 is CASSLRTGSSYNEQFF. For the CDR3, the DNA is TGTGCCAGTAGTCTTCGGACAGGGAGCTCCTACAATGAGCAGTTCTTC. The chain carries TRBV19 and TRBJ2-1; 8 nucleotides line up with TRBD1. V lost 5 bases, J lost 0 bases, and 6 bases stayed unmatched. Germline V gene lookup returns CDR1 LNHDA and CDR2 SQIVND (reference sequence). CDR3 length: 16 amino acids.

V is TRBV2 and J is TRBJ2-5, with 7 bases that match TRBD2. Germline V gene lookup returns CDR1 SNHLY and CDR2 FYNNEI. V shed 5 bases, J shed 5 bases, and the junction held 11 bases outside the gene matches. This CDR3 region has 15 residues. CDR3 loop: CASSLASGIGETQYF. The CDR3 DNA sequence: TGTGCCAGCAGTCTGGCCAGCGGGATCGGGGAGACCCAGTACTTC.

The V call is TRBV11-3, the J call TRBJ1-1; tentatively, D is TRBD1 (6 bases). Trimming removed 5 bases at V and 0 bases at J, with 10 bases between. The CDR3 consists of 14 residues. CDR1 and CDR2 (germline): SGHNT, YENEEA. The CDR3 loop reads CASSPGQMNTEAFF. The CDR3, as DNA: TGTGCCAGCAGCCCAGGACAGATGAACACTGAAGCTTTCTTT.

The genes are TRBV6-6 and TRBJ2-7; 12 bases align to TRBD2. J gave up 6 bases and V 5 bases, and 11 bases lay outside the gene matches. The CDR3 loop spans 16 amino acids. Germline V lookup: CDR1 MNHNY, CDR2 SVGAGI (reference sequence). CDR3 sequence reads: CASSTPRTSGMGEQYF. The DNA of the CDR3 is TGTGCCAGCAGTACTCCCCGGACTAGCGGGATGGGCGAGCAGTACTTC.

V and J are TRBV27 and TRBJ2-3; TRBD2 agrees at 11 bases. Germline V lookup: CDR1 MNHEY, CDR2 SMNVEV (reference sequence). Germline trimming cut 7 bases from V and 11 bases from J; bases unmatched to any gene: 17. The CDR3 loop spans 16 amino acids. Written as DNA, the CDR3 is TGTGCCAGCACCCCCCTCTGGACTAGCGGGCCGGGGGAGCAGTATTTT. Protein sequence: CASTPLWTSGPGEQYF.

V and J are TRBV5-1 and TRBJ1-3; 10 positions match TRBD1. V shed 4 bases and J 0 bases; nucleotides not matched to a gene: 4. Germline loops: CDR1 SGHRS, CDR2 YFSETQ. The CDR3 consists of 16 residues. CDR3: CASSPRDRGSGNTIYF. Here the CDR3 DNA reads TGCGCCAGCAGCCCCCGGGACAGGGGCTCTGGAAACACCATATATTTT.

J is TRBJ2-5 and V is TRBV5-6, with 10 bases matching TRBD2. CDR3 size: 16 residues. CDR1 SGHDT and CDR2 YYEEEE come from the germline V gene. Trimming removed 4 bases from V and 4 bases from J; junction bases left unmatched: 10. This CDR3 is CASSQREGRRGETQYF. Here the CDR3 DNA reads TGTGCCAGCAGCCAGCGGGAGGGTCGAAGGGGAGAGACCCAGTACTTC.

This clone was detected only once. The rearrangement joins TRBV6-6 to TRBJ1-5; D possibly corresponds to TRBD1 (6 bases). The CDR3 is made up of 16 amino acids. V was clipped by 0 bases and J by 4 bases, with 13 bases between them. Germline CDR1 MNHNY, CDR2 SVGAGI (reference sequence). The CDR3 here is CASSYSEQGGNQPQHF. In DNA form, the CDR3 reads TGTGCCAGCAGTTACTCCGAACAGGGCGGGAATCAGCCCCAGCATTTT.

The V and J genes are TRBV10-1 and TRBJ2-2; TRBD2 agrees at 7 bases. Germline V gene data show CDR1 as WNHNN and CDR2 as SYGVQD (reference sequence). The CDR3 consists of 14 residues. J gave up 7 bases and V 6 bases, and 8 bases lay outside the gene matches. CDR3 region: CASSSSGGYGELFF. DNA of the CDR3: TGCGCCAGCAGCTCTAGCGGAGGGTACGGGGAGCTGTTTTTT.